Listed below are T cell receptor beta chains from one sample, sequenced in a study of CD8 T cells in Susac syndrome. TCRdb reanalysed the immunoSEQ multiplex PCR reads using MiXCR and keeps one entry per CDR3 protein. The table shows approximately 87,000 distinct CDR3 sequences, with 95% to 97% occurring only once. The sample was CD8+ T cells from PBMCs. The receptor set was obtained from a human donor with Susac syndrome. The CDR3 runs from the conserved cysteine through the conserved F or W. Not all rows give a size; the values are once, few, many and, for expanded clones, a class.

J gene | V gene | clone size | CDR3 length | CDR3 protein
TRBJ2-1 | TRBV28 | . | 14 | CASTPGASGRVWFF
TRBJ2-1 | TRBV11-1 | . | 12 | CASSLIINEQFF
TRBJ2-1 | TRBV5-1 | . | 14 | CASSSATAYNEQFF
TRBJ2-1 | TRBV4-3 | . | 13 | CASSHAWPNEQFF
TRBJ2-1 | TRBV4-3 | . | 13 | CASSQERLREQFF
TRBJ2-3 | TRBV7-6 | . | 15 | CASSLEALASDTQYF
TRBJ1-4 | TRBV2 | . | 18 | CASSEGTGGAQANEKLFF
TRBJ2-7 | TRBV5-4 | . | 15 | CASSWKKGRDYEQYF
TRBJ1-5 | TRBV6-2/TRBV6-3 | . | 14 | CASSLNWGNQPQHF
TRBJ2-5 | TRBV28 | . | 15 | CASTTGTSGVETQYF
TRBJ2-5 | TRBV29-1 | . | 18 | CSVDGTSGGPGRRETQYF
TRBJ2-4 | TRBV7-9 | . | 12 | CASSFGGNIQYF
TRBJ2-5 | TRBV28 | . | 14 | CASSATGGQETQYF
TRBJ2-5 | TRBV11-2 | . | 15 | CASSPLLGQTETQYF
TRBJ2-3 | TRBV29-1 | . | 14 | CSVASGSIADTQYF
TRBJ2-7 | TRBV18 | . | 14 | CASSPGTGIYEQYF
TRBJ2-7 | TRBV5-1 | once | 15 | CASSLALAGIYEQYF
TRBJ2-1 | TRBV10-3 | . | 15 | CAISESRGPYNEQFF
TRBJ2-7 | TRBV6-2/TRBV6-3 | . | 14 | CASSPPTSVYEQYF
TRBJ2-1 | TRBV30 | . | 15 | CAWSALAGDLNEQFF
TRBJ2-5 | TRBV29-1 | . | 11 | CSEQTQETQYF
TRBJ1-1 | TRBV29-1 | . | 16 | CSVVGGPEWMNTEAFF
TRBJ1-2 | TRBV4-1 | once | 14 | CASSQDTDRGGYTF
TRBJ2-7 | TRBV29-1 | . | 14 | CSVEDRGSGYEQYF
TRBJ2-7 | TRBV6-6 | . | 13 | CASSYSPGDEQYF
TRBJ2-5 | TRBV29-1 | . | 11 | CSVIRHGTQYF
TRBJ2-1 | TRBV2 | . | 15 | CASRWGQSSYNEQFF
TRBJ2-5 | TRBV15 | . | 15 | CATSPPGRGQETQYF
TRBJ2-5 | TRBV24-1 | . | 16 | CATSDRGLAGEETQYF
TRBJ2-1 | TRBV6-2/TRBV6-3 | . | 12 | CAGSSYYNEQFF
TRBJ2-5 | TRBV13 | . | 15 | CASSLTGRAQETQYF
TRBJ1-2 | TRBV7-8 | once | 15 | CASSSGEGAEYGYTF
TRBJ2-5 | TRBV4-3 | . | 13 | CASSQKGGETQYF
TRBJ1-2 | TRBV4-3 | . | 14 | CASSPSTGGYGYTF
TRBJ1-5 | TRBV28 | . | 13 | CASSYSPGQPQHF
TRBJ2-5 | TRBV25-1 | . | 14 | CASSEFPAEETQYF
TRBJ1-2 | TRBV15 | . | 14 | CATSAAMPGYGYTF
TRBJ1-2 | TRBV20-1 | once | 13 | CSARDFQSGGYTF
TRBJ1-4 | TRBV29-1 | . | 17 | CSVEDLGARGSGEKLFF
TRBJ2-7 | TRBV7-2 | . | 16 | CASSLMSDGKGYEQYF
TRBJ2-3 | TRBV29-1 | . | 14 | CSVVPQGAGDTQYF
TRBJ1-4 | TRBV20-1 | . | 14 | CSALARQSNEKLFF
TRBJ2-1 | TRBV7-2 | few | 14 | CASSLDGPLDEQFF
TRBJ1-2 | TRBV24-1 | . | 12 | CATSGVDKGYTF
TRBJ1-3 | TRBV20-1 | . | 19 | CSASPGTGGIWNSGNTIYF
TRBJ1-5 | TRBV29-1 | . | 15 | CSVSTGRGANQPQHF
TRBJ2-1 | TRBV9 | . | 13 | CASSVEDYNEQFF
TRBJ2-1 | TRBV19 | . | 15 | CASKSGRFSYNEQFF
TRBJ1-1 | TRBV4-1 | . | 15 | CASSHLPGGATEAFF
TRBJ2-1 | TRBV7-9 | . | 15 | CASSLVKGRNNEQFF
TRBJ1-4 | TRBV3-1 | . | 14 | CASSQDGGNEKLFF
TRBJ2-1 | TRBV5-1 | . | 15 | CASCLSLEVGNEQFF
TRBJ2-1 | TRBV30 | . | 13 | CAWSVHDNNEQFF